This TCR beta chain stems from a study of breast tumors, draining lymph nodes, adjacent tissues. Notes on the study in general: That most tumor T cells come from lymph nodes remained unproven. Tumors had less TCR diversity than lymph nodes, more than nontumor tissue. The data were judged consistent with most tumor T cells coming from lymph node and expanding in tumor.

Axillary draining lymph nodes of breast cancer patients supplied the node samples. This clonotype was recorded only once. What it binds is not known. One base away lies a much larger clone, so this may be a sequencing read error. The CDR3 extends over 14 amino acids. Trimming took off 2 bases at V and 4 bases at J, with 12 bases between the two ends. The V gene's germline CDR1 is LNHDA and CDR2 SQIVND (reference sequence). TCRdb reprocessed the multiplex PCR reads with MiXCR, giving one entry per CDR3 protein. Here the sample spans around 300,000 distinct CDR3 sequences, under 35% being singletons. This sequence was found in a female donor with breast cancer. Some clones in this sample may be carry-over from other donors' samples. The sample taken for sequencing was axillary lymph node tissue. This sequence joins TRBV19 and TRBJ2-7; D is ambiguous. The CDR3 DNA follows: TGTGCCAGTAGTATAAGGGCAGGAGATTACGAGCAGTACTTC. This translates into CASSIRAGDYEQYF. Full variable domain (outside the CDR3, taken from reference TRBV19 and TRBJ2-7): DGGITQSPKYLFRKEGQNVTLSCEQNLNHDAMYWYRQDPGQGLRLIYYSQIVNDFQKGDIAEGYSVSREKKESFPLTVTSAQKNPTAFYLCASSIRAGDYEQYFGPGTRLTVT.